In this sample, the clone carrying this TCR beta chain turned up a few times. The antigen is unknown. Germline lookup yields CDR1 DFQATT and CDR2 SNEGSKA (reference sequence). The CDR3 runs 16 residues. The V and J ends lost 6 bases and 4 bases respectively, with 22 bases between them. The sample comes from a study of post-analysis software for immune sequencing data. Study results and caveats: The five TRBV segments detected at higher frequency in patients than in controls included TRBV5-6, TRBV5-1 and TRBV20-1. Those samples that were prepared in the same batch co-clustered strongly by F measure. Relative to controls, patients with multiple sclerosis showed significantly lower normalized Chao1 diversity.

cDNA libraries for TCR beta contained unique molecular identifiers. TCRdb analysed the PCR reads with MiXCR anew, one entry per CDR3 protein. The sample has about 380,000 distinct CDR3 sequences, 30% to 45% seen once; the top ten hold roughly an eighth. Source material: blood. The chain employs TRBV20-1 and TRBJ1-5, with D hard to call. This TCR derives from a girl aged 5-17 years with multiple sclerosis. Here the CDR3 reads CSAAFDYSSPNQPQHF. CDR3 in DNA: TGCAGTGCCGCTTTCGACTACTCGTCCCCTAATCAGCCCCAGCATTTT.